The rows below give T cell receptor beta chains drawn from one sample of a study of blood T cell repertoires in COVID-19. The data were produced by immunoSEQ multiplex PCR, yet TCRdb's version contains in-frame clones alone and is incomplete. The sample holds roughly 35,000 clones; approximately 90% are singletons and the top ten take roughly 19%. The specimen sequenced was peripheral blood. The receptor source for this set is a man aged 65 to 79 with acute or convalescent COVID-19. CDR3s include the opening cysteine and the closing phenylalanine or tryptophan.

TRBJ2-6,TRBV3-1/TRBV3-2,CASSPQGAGANVLTF
TRBJ1-1,TRBV7-2,CASSLPNRNEAFF
TRBJ1-1,TRBV3-1/TRBV3-2,CASSRGGDEAFF
TRBJ2-5,TRBV7-2,CASSSPGLAQETQYF
TRBJ2-1,TRBV4-2,CASSQETSGYNEQFF
TRBJ2-3,TRBV4-1,CASSRTGTRMDTQYF
TRBJ1-1,TRBV15,CATSGKRGSNTEAFF
TRBJ2-7,TRBV27,CASSYRASAYSTYEQYF
TRBJ2-3,TRBV10-3,CAISDSGTGIGTSQDTQYF
TRBJ2-2,TRBV7-3,CASSLTRYTGELFF
TRBJ1-1,TRBV7-9,CASSLQGLNTEAFF
TRBJ2-1,TRBV20-1,CSARTGREELF
TRBJ2-1,TRBV6-1,CASSEGKSRFRRDNEQFF
TRBJ2-7,TRBV6-2/TRBV6-3,CASSYSLAGDLYEQYF
TRBJ1-1,TRBV24-1,CATSDSLNTEAFF
TRBJ2-1,TRBV7-9,CASSPRGSGDNEQFF
TRBJ2-7,TRBV18,CASQTGGQGLYEQYF
TRBJ1-5,TRBV12-3/TRBV12-4,CASSLMANQPQHF
TRBJ2-5,TRBV19,CASSISRGPQETQYF
TRBJ2-3,TRBV5-1,CASSLAGSTDTQYF
TRBJ1-4,TRBV28,CASSSPGAFDEKLFF
TRBJ2-7,TRBV14,CASSPFTGTELSEQYF
TRBJ2-7,TRBV27,CASPDRISYEQYF
TRBJ1-3,TRBV9,CASSVDISGNTIYF
TRBJ1-5,TRBV3-1/TRBV3-2,CASSLSSGRNQPQHF
TRBJ2-5,TRBV5-1,CASRRQGYQETQYF
TRBJ2-1,TRBV21-1,CASNPGIASGSSYNEQFF
TRBJ1-2,TRBV6-5,CASTLGGYGYTF
TRBJ2-7,TRBV9,CASSEEGGYEQYF
TRBJ1-1,TRBV21-1,CASRPRQGGDTEAFF
TRBJ1-5,TRBV27,CASSLGGISNQPQHF
TRBJ2-2,TRBV6-4,CASSEIGQGMNTGELFF
TRBJ2-2,TRBV12-3/TRBV12-4,CASTRDTGELFF
TRBJ2-6,TRBV19,CASQGGGGANVLTF
TRBJ1-1,TRBV7-9,CASSSSGAAGAFF
TRBJ1-5,TRBV10-3,CAISGGQMNQPQHF
TRBJ2-5,TRBV5-1,CASSLASGRETQYF
TRBJ1-1,TRBV7-2,CASSGGQVDTEAFF
TRBJ1-2,TRBV18,CASSPEGRDGYTF
TRBJ2-7,TRBV6-2/TRBV6-3,CASSYGLAEFYEQYF
TRBJ1-1,TRBV2,CASSEVVANTEAFF
TRBJ2-5,TRBV5-1,CASSFPGEETQYF
TRBJ1-1,TRBV18,CASSPTGAETEAFF
TRBJ1-5,TRBV12-5,CASGLPQWDRGQGKPQHF
TRBJ2-1,TRBV13,CASTSLSQRSGNEQFF
TRBJ2-1,TRBV3-1/TRBV3-2,CASSQEPLGLVFF
TRBJ1-2,TRBV6-4,CASIMGYTF
TRBJ1-4,TRBV19,CASSLRGGPSYEKLFF
TRBJ2-7,TRBV6-5,CASTREGSYSEQYF
TRBJ2-7,TRBV6-1,CASSDAAGGKDEQYF
TRBJ2-7,TRBV7-3,CASSLNPGTYEQYF
TRBJ1-4,TRBV11-2,CASSPGGGKNEKLFF
TRBJ1-6,TRBV5-1,CASSPTGTGENSPLHF